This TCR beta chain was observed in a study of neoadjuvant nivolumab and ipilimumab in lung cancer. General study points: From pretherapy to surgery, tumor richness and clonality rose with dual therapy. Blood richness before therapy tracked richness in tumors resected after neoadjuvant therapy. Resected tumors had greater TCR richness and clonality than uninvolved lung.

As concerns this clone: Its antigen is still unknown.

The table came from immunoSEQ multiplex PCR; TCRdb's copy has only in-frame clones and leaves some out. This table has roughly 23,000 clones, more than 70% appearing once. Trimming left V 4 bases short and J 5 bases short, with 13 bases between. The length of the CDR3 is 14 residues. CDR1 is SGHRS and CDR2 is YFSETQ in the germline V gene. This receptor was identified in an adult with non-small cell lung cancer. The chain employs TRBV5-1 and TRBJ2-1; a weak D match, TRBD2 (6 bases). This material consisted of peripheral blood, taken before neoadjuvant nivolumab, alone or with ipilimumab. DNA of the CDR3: TGCGCCAGCAGCGACGTGGGCGGGGACAATGAGCAGTTCTTC. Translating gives CASSDVGGDNEQFF.